The entry that follows covers one T cell receptor beta chain sequence. As yet, its antigen is unknown. V gave up 1 base and J gave up 10 bases, with 16 bases separating them. Germline CDR1 SGHAT, CDR2 FQNNGV. CDR3 length equals 14 residues. The primer mix had 60 Vbeta and 13 Jbeta primers. Using immunoSEQ multiplex PCR, the repertoire was profiled, and TCRdb retains in-frame clones only, with some absent. The listing records about 99,000 clones. This entry belongs to a study of cytomegalovirus exposure and HLA in healthy donors. Overall study findings and caveats: Earlier analysis looked at TCR beta V segments, and most were productive about 90% or about 30% of the time.

Input material: PBMCs. This TCR was sampled from a man aged 40-50 years in good health and CMV-seronegative. The chain combines TRBV11-2 with TRBJ1-1, with a possible D match to TRBD1 (6 bases). In DNA form, the CDR3 reads TGTGCCAGCAGCTTAGTGACGGGGGGCGCGGGAGCTTTCTTT. Its protein is CASSLVTGGAGAFF.